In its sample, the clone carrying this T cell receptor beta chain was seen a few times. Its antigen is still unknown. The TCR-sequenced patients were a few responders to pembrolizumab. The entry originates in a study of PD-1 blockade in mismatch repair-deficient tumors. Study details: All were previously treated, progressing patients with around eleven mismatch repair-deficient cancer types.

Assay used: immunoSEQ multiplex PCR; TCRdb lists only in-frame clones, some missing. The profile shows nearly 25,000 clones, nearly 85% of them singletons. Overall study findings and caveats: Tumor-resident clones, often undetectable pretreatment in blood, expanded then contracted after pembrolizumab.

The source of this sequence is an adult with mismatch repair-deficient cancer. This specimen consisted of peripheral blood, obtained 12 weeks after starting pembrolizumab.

CDR3 residues: CASRSLVGPTGSATEAFF. The CDR3 DNA is TGTGCCAGCAGAAGCTTAGTTGGTCCGACAGGGTCGGCCACTGAAGCTTTCTTT. The rearrangement joins TRBV11-2 to TRBJ1-1; 7 bases agree with TRBD1. J gave up 4 bases and V 6 bases, and 20 bases lay outside the gene matches. The CDR3 loop spans 18 amino acids. Germline loops: CDR1 SGHAT, CDR2 FQNNGV.